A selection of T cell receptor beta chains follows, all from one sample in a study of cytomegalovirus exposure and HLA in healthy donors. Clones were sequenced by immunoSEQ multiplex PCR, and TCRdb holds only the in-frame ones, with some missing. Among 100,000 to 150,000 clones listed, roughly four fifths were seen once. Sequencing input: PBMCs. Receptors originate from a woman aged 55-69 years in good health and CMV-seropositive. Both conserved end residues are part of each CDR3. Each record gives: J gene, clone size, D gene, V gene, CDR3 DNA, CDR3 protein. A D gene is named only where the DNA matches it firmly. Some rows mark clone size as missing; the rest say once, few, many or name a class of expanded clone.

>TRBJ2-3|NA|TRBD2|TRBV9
TGTGCCAGCAGCGATACCTCCACTAGCGGTACGCAGTATTTT
CASSDTSTSGTQYF
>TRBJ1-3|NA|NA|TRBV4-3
TGCGCCAGCAGCCAAGAGTTTAGGAGGAGCTCTGGAAACACCATATATTTT
CASSQEFRRSSGNTIYF
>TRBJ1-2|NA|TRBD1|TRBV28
TGTGCCAGCAGTACGACAGGGACTTCTAACTATGGCTACACCTTC
CASSTTGTSNYGYTF
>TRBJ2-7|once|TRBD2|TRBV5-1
TGCGCCAGCAGCTTAGGGAGGGACGCTATACTCCCCTCCTACGAGCAGTACTTC
CASSLGRDAILPSYEQYF
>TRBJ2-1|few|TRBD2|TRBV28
TGTGCCACGAACCTAGCGGGGGGGCCTGGCAATGAGCAGTTCTTC
CATNLAGGPGNEQFF
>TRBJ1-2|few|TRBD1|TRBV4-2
TGTGCCAGCAGCCAAGGTCAGGGGGTAAACTATGGCTACACCTTC
CASSQGQGVNYGYTF
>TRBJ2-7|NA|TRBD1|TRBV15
TGTGCCACCAGCAGCTTTGGACAGGGTTTCAACGAGCAGTACTTC
CATSSFGQGFNEQYF
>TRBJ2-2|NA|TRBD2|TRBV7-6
TGTGCCAGCAGCCCGCCCGGAGCGGGAGTGCGGGAGCTGTTTTTT
CASSPPGAGVRELFF
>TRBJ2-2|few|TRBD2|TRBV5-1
TGCGCCAGCAGCTTGGAAGGACTAGCTAAGGCCGGGGAGCTGTTTTTT
CASSLEGLAKAGELFF
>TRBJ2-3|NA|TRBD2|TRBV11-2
TGTGCCAGCAGCCCATACTCTGGGACTAGCGGGAATACGCAGTATTTT
CASSPYSGTSGNTQYF
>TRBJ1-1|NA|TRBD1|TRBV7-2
TGTGCCAGCAGCTCACATAGACAGGGGAACACTGAAGCTTTCTTT
CASSSHRQGNTEAFF
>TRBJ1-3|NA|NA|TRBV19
TGTGCCAGTAGTCCCGAGAGCTCTGGAAACACCATATATTTT
CASSPESSGNTIYF
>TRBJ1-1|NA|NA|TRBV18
TGTGCCAGCTCACCGACGACAGGAATGACGACTGAAGCTTTCTTT
CASSPTTGMTTEAFF
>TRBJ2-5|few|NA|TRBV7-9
TGTGCCAGCAGCTTAGCCAAGGGGACTTCCCAAGAGACCCAGTACTTC
CASSLAKGTSQETQYF
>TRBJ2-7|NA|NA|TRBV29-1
TGCAGCGTCAAAAACTACGAGCAGTACTTC
CSVKNYEQYF
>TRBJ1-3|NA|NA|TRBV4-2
TGTGCCAGCAGCCAAGATTCCGACAGCTCTGGAAACACCATATATTTT
CASSQDSDSSGNTIYF
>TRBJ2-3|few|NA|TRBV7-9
TGTGCCAGCAGCAGACTAGGAAGAGGCACAGATACGCAGTATTTT
CASSRLGRGTDTQYF
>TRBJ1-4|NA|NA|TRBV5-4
TGTGCCAGCAGCCTCACCGCGGGGGGAATTGGGGAAAAACTGTTTTTT
CASSLTAGGIGEKLFF
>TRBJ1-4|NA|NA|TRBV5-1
TGCGCCAGCAGCTTGTCCGGGAATAATGAAAAACTGTTTTTT
CASSLSGNNEKLFF
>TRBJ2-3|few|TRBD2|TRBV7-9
TGTGCCAGCAGCTTCCTAGCGGGAGGGCCATTATCGGATACGCAGTATTTT
CASSFLAGGPLSDTQYF
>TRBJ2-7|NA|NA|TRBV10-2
TGCGCCAGCAGTTACAGGAGCTCCTACGAGCAGTACTTC
CASSYRSSYEQYF
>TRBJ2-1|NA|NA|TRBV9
TGTGCCAGCAGCGGCAGGGGGGATGGGGGTGAGCAGTTCTTC
CASSGRGDGGEQFF